Listed below are T cell receptor beta chains from one sample, sequenced in a study of T cells after yellow fever vaccination. TCRdb re-called the 5' RACE reads through MiXCR, storing one row per CDR3 protein. The sample includes some 420,000 distinct CDR3 sequences, around 20% of them seen just once. The specimen was PBMCs, collected before the yellow fever booster vaccination. These receptors were obtained from a man younger than 35 who received the YFV17D yellow fever vaccine. CDR3s include the opening cysteine and the closing phenylalanine or tryptophan. D genes are given only for firm matches. Part of the rows lack a size; the others show once, few, many or a class for expanded clones.

D: .
J: TRBJ1-5
V: TRBV5-1
size: few
DNA: TGCGCCAGCAGCTCCGGGACGGAAAGCAATCAGCCCCAGCATTTT
CDR3: CASSSGTESNQPQHF

D: .
J: TRBJ2-5
V: TRBV9
size: few
DNA: TGTGCCAGCAGCGTTGATTCAGGGGTGGAGACCCAGTACTTC
CDR3: CASSVDSGVETQYF

D: TRBD2
J: TRBJ2-5
V: TRBV7-2
size: few
DNA: TGTGCCAGCATACCATTCGGGACTAGCGAGGCGGACCAAGAGACCCAGTACTTC
CDR3: CASIPFGTSEADQETQYF

D: .
J: TRBJ1-2
V: TRBV7-2
size: .
DNA: TGTGCCAGCAGCTTACCGACAGGTGTATTAAAGGGCTATGGCTACACCTTC
CDR3: CASSLPTGVLKGYGYTF

D: TRBD2
J: TRBJ2-1
V: TRBV27
size: .
DNA: TGTGCCAGCAGCGAGCGGGGTTACAATGAGCAGTTCTTC
CDR3: CASSERGYNEQFF

D: .
J: TRBJ1-6
V: TRBV2
size: few
DNA: TGTGCCAGCAGTCTCCGGACGGTCTATAATTCACCCCTCCACTTT
CDR3: CASSLRTVYNSPLHF

D: .
J: TRBJ1-1
V: TRBV3-1
size: few
DNA: TGTGCCAGCAGCCAATTCTTGAACACTGAAGCTTTCTTT
CDR3: CASSQFLNTEAFF

D: .
J: TRBJ1-6
V: TRBV7-2
size: few
DNA: TGTGCCAGCAGCTTAGAGGCCCCCGGGGCTTCACCCCTCCACTTT
CDR3: CASSLEAPGASPLHF

D: TRBD1
J: TRBJ2-3
V: TRBV24-1
size: .
DNA: TGTGCCACCAGTGACCGGACAGGGGTTACGCAGTATTTT
CDR3: CATSDRTGVTQYF

D: .
J: TRBJ2-1
V: TRBV11-2
size: few
DNA: TGTGCCAGCAGCCCTGAGTTAAATGAGCAGTTCTTC
CDR3: CASSPELNEQFF

D: .
J: TRBJ2-1
V: TRBV6-2/TRBV6-3
size: few
DNA: TGTGCCAGCAGGCTCGGCGGGCCAGCTGAGCAGTTCTTC
CDR3: CASRLGGPAEQFF

D: TRBD1
J: TRBJ2-2
V: TRBV20-1
size: .
DNA: TGCAGTGCCGCCCCAGGGGGCAACACCGGGGAGCTGTTTTTT
CDR3: CSAAPGGNTGELFF

D: .
J: TRBJ2-3
V: TRBV14
size: .
DNA: TGTGCCAGCAGCCAAGCTCTGACCTACAGGGCAAACACAGATACGCAGTATTTT
CDR3: CASSQALTYRANTDTQYF

D: .
J: TRBJ2-1
V: TRBV3-1
size: .
DNA: TGTGCCAGCAGCCAAACGTTTTCAGGGATTGATGAGCAGTTCTTC
CDR3: CASSQTFSGIDEQFF

D: TRBD2
J: TRBJ2-3
V: TRBV9
size: few
DNA: TGTGCCAGCAGCGTTACAGGACTAGCGGGGGATACGCAGTATTTT
CDR3: CASSVTGLAGDTQYF

D: .
J: TRBJ2-7
V: TRBV5-1
size: few
DNA: TGCGCCAGCAGCTTAGGTAACGTCGGAACCTACGAGCAGTACTTC
CDR3: CASSLGNVGTYEQYF

D: TRBD2
J: TRBJ2-1
V: TRBV7-9
size: .
DNA: TGTGCCAGCAGCCCGCGAGGACTAGCGGGGGTGGATGAGCAGTTCTTC
CDR3: CASSPRGLAGVDEQFF